A selection of T cell receptor beta chains follows, all from one sample in a study of radiation and T cells in renal cell carcinoma. The protocol was immunoSEQ multiplex PCR, while the TCRdb copy is restricted to in-frame clones and leaves out a portion. The sample contains roughly 150,000 clones, about 88% of which appear only once. The sample consisted of blood, taken from a patient whose treatment included radiotherapy and nephrectomy. These receptors originate from a woman aged 70-85 years with renal cell carcinoma. Both conserved end residues are part of each CDR3. D genes are given only for firm matches. Where a row states a size, it is once, few, many or the class of an expanded clone; other rows omit it.

j_gene | d_gene | v_gene | abundance | CDR3aa | CDR3nt
TRBJ1-2 | - | TRBV4-3 | - | CASSQDLVLNYGYTF | TGCGCCAGCAGCCAAGATTTAGTCCTTAACTATGGCTACACCTTC
TRBJ2-5 | TRBD1 | TRBV4-2 | once | CASSQAQGEETQYF | TGTGCCAGCAGCCAAGCGCAGGGGGAAGAGACCCAGTACTTC
TRBJ1-1 | - | TRBV7-2 | - | CASSSPGRRQPNTEAFF | TGTGCCAGCAGCTCCCCCGGTCGGAGGCAGCCGAACACTGAAGCTTTCTTT
TRBJ2-5 | - | TRBV7-6 | - | CASSSELLLSETQYF | TGTGCCAGCAGCTCCGAATTGTTGTTGAGTGAGACCCAGTACTTC
TRBJ1-2 | TRBD1 | TRBV7-8 | - | CASSSVPSGTGGGGYTF | TGTGCCAGCAGCTCCGTCCCATCCGGGACAGGAGGGGGGGGCTACACCTTC
TRBJ1-2 | TRBD1 | TRBV5-6 | - | CASNRQGARGYTF | TGTGCCAGCAACAGACAGGGGGCGCGGGGCTACACCTTC
TRBJ1-1 | - | TRBV29-1 | - | CSARVNSNTEAFF | TGCAGCGCCCGTGTCAACAGCAACACTGAAGCTTTCTTT
TRBJ1-1 | - | TRBV5-4 | - | CASIQNTEAFF | TGTGCCAGCATCCAGAACACTGAAGCTTTCTTT
TRBJ2-5 | - | TRBV30 | - | CAWTNPGRETQYF | TGTGCCTGGACAAACCCGGGCCGGGAGACCCAGTACTTC
TRBJ1-2 | - | TRBV7-2 | once | CASSLETLLSGYTF | TGTGCCAGCAGCTTGGAAACTCTCCTCTCTGGCTACACCTTC
TRBJ1-4 | - | TRBV5-4 | - | CASSADRPATNEKLFF | TGTGCCAGCAGCGCCGACAGGCCTGCAACTAATGAAAAACTGTTTTTT
TRBJ1-5 | TRBD1 | TRBV23-1 | few | CASTQQGASNQPQHF | TGCGCCAGCACACAACAGGGGGCGAGCAATCAGCCCCAGCATTTT
TRBJ2-7 | TRBD1 | TRBV6-5 | - | CASSYSRDRAYEQYF | TGTGCCAGCAGTTACTCGAGAGACAGGGCCTACGAGCAGTACTTC
TRBJ2-3 | - | TRBV19 | - | CASSPNTDTQYF | TGTGCCAGTAGCCCAAACACAGATACGCAGTATTTT
TRBJ2-7 | TRBD1 | TRBV10-3 | once | CAISALGTGGTYEQYF | TGTGCCATCAGTGCCCTCGGGACAGGGGGAACCTACGAGCAGTACTTC
TRBJ2-7 | TRBD1 | TRBV6-1 | - | CASRGQGPYEQYF | TGTGCCAGCAGGGGACAGGGTCCCTACGAGCAGTACTTC
TRBJ2-1 | - | TRBV12-5 | - | CASALAGSRGDEQFF | TGTGCTAGTGCCCTCGCCGGTTCAAGGGGCGATGAGCAGTTCTTC
TRBJ1-1 | - | TRBV6-1 | - | CASHSYTNTEAFF | TGTGCCAGCCATAGTTATACGAACACTGAAGCTTTCTTT
TRBJ2-2 | TRBD1 | TRBV5-1 | - | CASSRTGGEVGELFF | TGCGCCAGCAGCAGGACAGGGGGCGAGGTCGGGGAGCTGTTTTTT
TRBJ2-3 | - | TRBV7-7 | few | CASGPLFTPQYF | TGTGCTAGCGGCCCACTATTCACTCCGCAGTATTTT
TRBJ2-7 | - | TRBV4-1 | - | CASSPGQSEQYF | TGCGCCAGCAGCCCAGGACAAAGCGAGCAGTACTTC
TRBJ2-3 | TRBD2 | TRBV29-1 | - | CSIRLAGSTDTQYF | TGCAGCATTCGACTAGCGGGGAGCACAGATACGCAGTATTTT